The clone carrying this TCR beta chain came up once. The antigen is undetermined. This record comes from a study of OX40 agonist ivuxolimab in advanced cancers. Overall study findings and caveats: At doses 0.1 to 3.0 mg/kg, CD4+ and CD8+ clones expanded.

The CDR3 is 13 residues long. In germline, CDR1 is LNHDA, CDR2 SQIVND (reference sequence). Between the trimmed V and J ends, which lost 1 base and 5 bases, there was a span of 8 bases. Clones were read by immunoSEQ multiplex PCR, and TCRdb kept only the in-frame ones, dropping some. The table records 30,000 to 35,000 clones, around four fifths of them present only once. The clonotype originates from an adult with an advanced solid tumor such as melanoma, head and neck, liver or kidney cancer. This chain links TRBV19 with TRBJ2-5; a possible D gene is TRBD2 (5 bases). The sample was CD4+ or CD8+ T cells sorted from blood, taken in a trial of the OX40 agonist ivuxolimab. The CDR3 region is CASSIGSGETQYF. CDR3 in DNA: TGTGCCAGTAGTATAGGCTCGGGGGAGACCCAGTACTTC.